These T cell receptor beta chains were read from a single sample in a study of shared clonotypes between healthy human individuals. Using immunoSEQ multiplex PCR, the repertoire was profiled, and TCRdb retains in-frame clones only, with some absent. The sample lists some 2,500,000 clones, 85% to 95% seen once, with about 0.36% in the top ten. Sequences were obtained from naive CD4+ T cells from PBMCs. The receptors were sampled from a man aged 18-30 years in good health. Some clones in this sample may be carry-over from other donors' samples. CDR3s include the opening cysteine and the closing phenylalanine or tryptophan. A D gene is named only where the DNA matches it firmly. Clone size is shown for a subset of rows, as once, few, many or a class of expanded clone.

j_call	d_call	v_call	clone_size	cdr3_aa	cdr3_nt
TRBJ2-1	.	TRBV28	.	CASSPGTSYNEQFF	TGTGCCAGCAGCCCCGGGACTTCGTACAATGAGCAGTTCTTC
TRBJ2-3	TRBD2	TRBV19	.	CASSARTSGEGDTQYF	TGTGCCAGTAGTGCCCGGACTAGCGGGGAGGGAGATACGCAGTATTTT
TRBJ2-2	.	TRBV7-2	.	CASSPLSTGELFF	TGTGCCAGCAGCCCTCTATCGACCGGGGAGCTGTTTTTT
TRBJ2-1	.	TRBV28	.	CASTDTPIYNEQFF	TGTGCCAGCACGGACACGCCGATCTACAATGAGCAGTTCTTC
TRBJ1-2	TRBD1	TRBV9	.	CASSVMGQANYGYTF	TGTGCCAGCAGCGTAATGGGACAGGCAAACTATGGCTACACCTTC
TRBJ1-5	.	TRBV6-5	.	CASSYGSFQPQHF	TGTGCCAGCAGTTACGGGAGTTTCCAGCCCCAGCATTTT
TRBJ1-3	.	TRBV5-1	.	CASSNSGNTIYF	TGCGCCAGCAGCAACTCTGGAAACACCATATATTTT
TRBJ2-2	.	TRBV18	.	CASSPPLRATGELFF	TGTGCCAGCTCACCACCGCTCCGGGCCACCGGGGAGCTGTTTTTT
TRBJ2-1	TRBD2	TRBV5-1	once	CASSLAPRRTRINEQFF	TGCGCCAGCAGCTTGGCCCCCCGGAGGACTAGAATCAATGAGCAGTTCTTC
TRBJ1-1	.	TRBV5-6	.	CASSPGGFNTEAFF	TGTGCCAGCAGCCCCGGGGGCTTTAACACTGAAGCTTTCTTT
TRBJ1-2	.	TRBV6-1	.	CASSGWTASNYGYTF	TGTGCCAGCAGTGGATGGACAGCCTCTAACTATGGCTACACCTTC
TRBJ2-3	.	TRBV19	.	CASGRDSDTQYF	TGTGCCAGTGGTCGGGACTCAGATACGCAGTATTTT
TRBJ2-1	.	TRBV2	.	CASSDGPTGYSLINEQFF	TGTGCCAGCAGTGACGGTCCGACGGGCTACTCTCTAATCAATGAGCAGTTCTTC
TRBJ2-5	TRBD2	TRBV5-1	.	CASSLMAGGVGETQYF	TGCGCCAGCAGCTTGATGGCGGGAGGTGTTGGGGAGACCCAGTACTTC
TRBJ1-1	.	TRBV28	once	CAITRLPTEAFF	TGTGCCATCACCAGGCTTCCCACTGAAGCTTTCTTT
TRBJ2-7	TRBD1	TRBV28	.	CASSLSWGPLGLGQGDYEQYF	TGTGCCAGCAGTTTATCGTGGGGGCCGCTCGGATTGGGACAGGGGGACTACGAGCAGTACTTC
TRBJ2-3	TRBD2	TRBV5-1	once	CASSLTSGSTDTQYF	TGCGCCAGCAGCTTGACTAGCGGCAGCACAGATACGCAGTATTTT
TRBJ1-4	.	TRBV18	.	CASSRTIGGPRWKDEKLFF	TGTGCCAGCTCACGAACCATTGGGGGGCCGCGGTGGAAAGATGAAAAACTGTTTTTT
TRBJ2-5	TRBD2	TRBV18	.	CASSPDLLAGGRETQYF	TGTGCCAGCTCACCAGATCTCCTAGCGGGAGGCCGAGAGACCCAGTACTTC
TRBJ2-7	.	TRBV4-2	once	CASSHPSEGRGHYEQYF	TGTGCCAGCAGCCACCCCTCGGAGGGTCGGGGGCATTACGAGCAGTACTTC
TRBJ2-7	TRBD2	TRBV27	many	CASSLSAGEAYEQYF	TGTGCCAGCAGTTTAAGTGCGGGAGAAGCCTACGAGCAGTACTTC
TRBJ1-1	TRBD1	TRBV2	.	CARHRGRGPEAFF	TGTGCCAGACACAGGGGAAGGGGTCCTGAAGCTTTCTTT
TRBJ1-1	TRBD1	TRBV11-2	.	CASSLGGQLNTEAFF	TGTGCCAGCAGCTTAGGGGGACAGCTGAACACTGAAGCTTTCTTT
TRBJ1-1	TRBD1	TRBV7-6	.	CASSWDSTPNTEAFF	TGTGCCAGCAGCTGGGACAGCACTCCGAACACTGAAGCTTTCTTT
TRBJ2-2	.	TRBV7-3	.	CASSVGGPDTGELFF	TGTGCCAGCAGCGTTGGGGGCCCGGACACCGGGGAGCTGTTTTTT
TRBJ2-1	.	TRBV18	.	CASSPPSGRYNEQFF	TGTGCCAGCTCACCACCTTCCGGGCGGTACAATGAGCAGTTCTTC
TRBJ1-1	TRBD1	TRBV5-4	.	CASSAQGGNTEAFF	TGTGCCAGCAGCGCCCAGGGGGGGAACACTGAAGCTTTCTTT
TRBJ2-5	TRBD2	TRBV5-4	.	CATNGGNRETQYF	TGTGCCACTAACGGGGGGAACCGAGAGACCCAGTACTTC
TRBJ2-3	TRBD2	TRBV4-3	.	CASSLGTSGRGDTQYF	TGCGCCAGCAGCCTCGGGACTAGCGGGAGGGGGGATACGCAGTATTTT
TRBJ1-2	.	TRBV2	.	CASSEAGDTADYGYTF	TGTGCCAGCAGTGAAGCGGGGGACACGGCGGACTATGGCTACACCTTC
TRBJ2-2	TRBD2	TRBV10-3	.	CAISERPGTSGRHTGELFF	TGTGCCATCAGTGAGCGTCCCGGGACTAGCGGGAGGCACACCGGGGAGCTGTTTTTT
TRBJ2-1	.	TRBV18	.	CASSLMAGPSYNEQFF	TGTGCCAGCTCACTAATGGCGGGACCCTCCTACAATGAGCAGTTCTTC
TRBJ2-3	TRBD2	TRBV29-1	.	CSVRLAPRGITDTQYF	TGCAGCGTGAGACTAGCGCCTAGGGGTATCACAGATACGCAGTATTTT
TRBJ1-1	.	TRBV5-1	.	CASRFDAHTEAFF	TGCGCCAGCAGATTTGACGCGCACACTGAAGCTTTCTTT
TRBJ2-1	.	TRBV19	.	CASSIPSGPFNEQFF	TGTGCCAGTAGTATACCCTCCGGACCCTTCAATGAGCAGTTCTTC
TRBJ2-7	.	TRBV7-2	.	CASSLAPQDLRNEQYF	TGTGCCAGCAGCTTAGCCCCCCAGGACCTTCGGAACGAGCAGTACTTC
TRBJ2-7	.	TRBV6-5	.	CASSYSPHEYYEQYF	TGTGCCAGCAGTTACTCGCCCCATGAATACTACGAGCAGTACTTC
TRBJ2-1	TRBD2	TRBV11-3	.	CASSPRLAGGPAEQFF	TGTGCCAGCAGCCCCCGGTTAGCGGGAGGGCCCGCTGAGCAGTTCTTC
TRBJ2-6	TRBD1	TRBV5-1	.	CASSFETGAGANVLTF	TGCGCCAGCAGCTTCGAGACAGGGGCTGGGGCCAACGTCCTGACTTTC
TRBJ2-2	.	TRBV27	.	CASRRTSYQTGELFF	TGTGCCAGCAGACGCACTAGTTACCAGACCGGGGAGCTGTTTTTT
TRBJ1-1	.	TRBV28	few	CASRGNGQEAFF	TGTGCCAGCAGGGGAAATGGACAGGAAGCTTTCTTT
TRBJ2-7	TRBD1	TRBV7-2	.	CASSLAGQGTYEQYF	TGTGCCAGCAGCTTAGCAGGACAGGGCACCTACGAGCAGTACTTC